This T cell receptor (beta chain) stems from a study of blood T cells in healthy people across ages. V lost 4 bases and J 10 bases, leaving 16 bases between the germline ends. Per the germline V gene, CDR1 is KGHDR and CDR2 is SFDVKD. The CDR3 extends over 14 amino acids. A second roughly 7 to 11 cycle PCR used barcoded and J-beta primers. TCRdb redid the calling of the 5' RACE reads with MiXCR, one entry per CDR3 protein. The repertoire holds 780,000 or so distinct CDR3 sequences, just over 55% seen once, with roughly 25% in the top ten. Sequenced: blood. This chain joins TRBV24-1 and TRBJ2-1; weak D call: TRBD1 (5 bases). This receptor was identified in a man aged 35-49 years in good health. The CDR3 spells CATSDPTDRVEQFF. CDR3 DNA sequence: TGTGCCACCAGTGACCCCACCGACAGAGTCGAGCAGTTCTTC.